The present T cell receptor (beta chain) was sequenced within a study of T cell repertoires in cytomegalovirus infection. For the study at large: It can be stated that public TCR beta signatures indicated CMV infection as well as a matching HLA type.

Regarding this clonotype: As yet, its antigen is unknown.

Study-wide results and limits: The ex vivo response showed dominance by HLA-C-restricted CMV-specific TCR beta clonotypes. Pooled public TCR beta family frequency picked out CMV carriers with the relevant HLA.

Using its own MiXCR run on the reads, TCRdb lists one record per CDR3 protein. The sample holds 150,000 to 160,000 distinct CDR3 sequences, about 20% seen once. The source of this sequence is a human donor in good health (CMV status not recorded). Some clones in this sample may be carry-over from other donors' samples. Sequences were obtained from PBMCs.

The CDR3: CASEGTTDTQYF. The CDR3 DNA follows: TGTGCCAGCGAGGGGACCACAGATACGCAGTATTTT. This chain connects TRBV28 to TRBJ2-3; D possibly matches TRBD1 or TRBD2 (5 bases each). The CDR3 has 12 residues. Germline CDR1 is MDHEN and CDR2 is SYDVKM. V was shortened by 8 bases and J by 2 bases, with 8 bases between the two germline ends.